This TCR beta chain was obtained from a study of cytomegalovirus exposure and HLA in healthy donors. Details on this clone: Its antigen is not identified.

The PCR used 60 Vbeta and 13 Jbeta primers. Clones were sequenced by immunoSEQ multiplex PCR, and TCRdb holds only the in-frame ones, with some missing. The sample carries about 98,000 clones, approximately 72% recorded once. Study-wide points: Later analysis indicated greater clonal expansion among HLA-associated TCR beta chains than among equally common other chains.

The CDR3 is 14 amino acids. The V end lost 5 bases, the J end lost 6 bases, and 14 bases lay between the germline ends. The germline V gene encodes CDR1 SEHNR and CDR2 FQNEAQ (reference sequence). The chain employs TRBV7-9 and TRBJ2-1; perhaps TRBD1 as D (6 bases). Material: PBMCs. The receptor was isolated from a man aged 18 to 30 in good health and CMV-seropositive. CDR3 residues: CASSLAQGRNEQFF. CDR3 bases: TGTGCCAGCAGCCTTGCACAGGGTCGCAATGAGCAGTTCTTC. The full variable domain, completed using reference TRBV7-9 and TRBJ2-1, is DTGVSQNPRHKITKRGQNVTFRCDPISEHNRLYWYRQTLGQGPEFLTYFQNEAQLEKSRLLSDRFSAERPKGSFSTLEIQRTEQGDSAMYLCASSLAQGRNEQFFGPGTRLTVL.